This paragraph reports one T cell receptor beta chain. The sample comes from a study of T-cell reconstitution after alpha-beta-depleted transplantation in children. Preparation of the TCRbeta library was carried out with unique molecular identifiers. MiXCR was run by TCRdb on the PCR reads, yielding one entry per CDR3 protein. The sample holds 400,000 to 500,000 distinct CDR3 sequences; about a tenth are singletons and the top ten take roughly 6%. CDR1 and CDR2 (germline): GTSNPN, SVGIG (reference sequence). The CDR3 totals 15 residues. The ends were cut back, 0 bases at V and 1 base at J, with 11 bases in the middle.

This clonotype was sampled from a human donor who donated a stem cell graft to a child with acute myeloid leukemia. This chain links TRBV30 with TRBJ2-3; D is unresolved. The sequencing here drew on PBMCs from the stem cell graft donor, taken from the stem cell graft. In nucleotides, the CDR3 is TGTGCCTGGAGTGTTGGCGTAGCTGGCACAGATACGCAGTATTTT. This sequence encodes CAWSVGVAGTDTQYF.